This T cell receptor (beta chain) is from a study of CXCR3-negative and CXCR3-positive naive CD8 T cells (dated by TCRdb to the late 2010s). Context from the whole study: About 150 million TRB reads were obtained in total, roughly 1.5 +/- 0.3 million reads per library. The diversity and physicochemical repertoire analyses included eleven to twelve donors pooled from two independent experiments. TRBV-TRBJ cluster analysis included naive subsets from roughly 5 donors and memory cells from 3 donors.

On the study overall, not on this receptor specifically: Surface CD5, linked to self-reactivity in mice, was comparable between naive subsets; TCR interaction strength was therefore also inferred from TRB CDR3 physicochemical properties. CXCR3 expression partially decreased after cryopreservation, so most assays used freshly isolated PBMCs. Both naive subsets had comparably high repertoire diversity, while memory CD8+ T cells had much lower repertoire diversity. Within the same donor, TRBV-TRBJ usage looked similar between naive CXCR3-negative and CXCR3-positive cells, but memory cells had distinct patterns. Compared with CXCR3-negative naive cells, CXCR3-positive naive cells had TRB CDR3s with higher hydrophobicity (lower Kidera factor 4), lower energy, and higher strength and volume indices.

For each CD8+ T cell subset, flow sorting was done in triplicate, and 300,000 or so cells per subset went directly into RLT lysis buffer. To exclude memory contaminants, naive CD8+ T cells were stringently defined as CD45RO-CCR7+CD27+CD95-. Using standard density gradient centrifugation, peripheral blood mononuclear cells were isolated from buffy coats. Naive CXCR3-negative and CXCR3-positive CD8+ T cells were flow-sorted using a FACSAria III. An RNeasy Mini Kit was used to extract total RNA from the sorted cells. Per the germline V gene, SQVTM is the CDR1 and ANQGSEA is the CDR2. Reading from cysteine to phenylalanine, the CDR3 counts 15 amino acids. No DNA sequence was recorded. On this clonotype: It has no known antigen specificity.

The sample was run on a NextSeq 550. The Human TCR Profiling Kit (MiLaboratory) was used to prepare UMI-labeled 5' RACE TRB cDNA libraries. cDNA synthesis used the entire amount of extracted RNA, and PCR amplification then used the entire amount of cDNA produced. Libraries were prepared in parallel with an identical number of PCR cycles. For the original study's pipeline: With a minimum of two reads required per UMI, MIGEC and MiXCR pulled out about 53,000 +/- 10,000 unique UMI-labeled TRB cDNA molecules from each library. On average, each library contained about 40,000 +/- 10,000 functional in-frame TRB CDR3 nucleotide clonotypes without stop codons. After downsampling to 5000 UMI-labeled TRB molecules per sample, diversity metrics such as normalized Shannon-Wiener and Chao1 were calculated in VDJtools. For the central five CDR3 residues, VDJtools calculated physicochemical properties weighted by clonotype size, namely interaction energy, strength, volume and Kidera factor 4. Each CDR3 protein sequence appears as one entry after TCRdb reprocessed the reads, and no DNA is included. The V and J calls follow TCRdb's processing rather than the paper's. The sample's clone listing holds some 140,000 distinct CDR3 sequences. The ten largest clones capture nearly 0.5% of the sample.

The receptor was derived from a human donor in good health. Some clones in this sample may be carry-over from other donors' samples. The sequencing sample was made of naive CXCR3+ CD8+ T cells from blood. The meaning of the sample's cell subset or site label: CD45RO-CCR7+CD27+CD95- naive CD8+ T cells expressing CXCR3 (TNR3+). Here the chain combines TRBV29-1 and TRBJ2-1; TCRdb returns TRBD1, unconfirmable since there is no DNA. This receptor carries the CDR3 CSVEGDRGTYNEQFF.